This is a list of T cell receptor beta chains from one sample in a study of T-cell memory formation after mild COVID-19. Via MiXCR, TCRdb re-called the 5' RACE reads, giving one row per CDR3 protein. The sample lists roughly 550,000 distinct CDR3 sequences; roughly 20% were seen once. Input material: PBMCs or a T cell subset sorted from them (not recorded which). These TCRs come from an adult woman who had mild COVID-19 (a few samples of this study predate the infection). Cell type and time point are not known. Each CDR3 is given with its conserved first and last residue. Each record gives: J gene, clone size, CDR3 length, D gene, V gene, CDR3 DNA, CDR3 protein. D genes are given only for firm matches. Rows may omit the clone size; those that give it use once, few, many or a size class.

j_gene: TRBJ1-5; abundance: few; len: 18; d_gene: TRBD1; v_gene: TRBV7-9; CDR3nt: TGTGCCAGCAGCCCCGGACAGGGCCTACCATATAGCAATCAGCCCCAGCATTTT; CDR3aa: CASSPGQGLPYSNQPQHF
j_gene: TRBJ1-4; abundance: few; len: 14; d_gene: -; v_gene: TRBV27; CDR3nt: TGTGCCAGCAGTTTAACGGCGGCTAATGAAAAACTGTTTTTT; CDR3aa: CASSLTAANEKLFF
j_gene: TRBJ2-7; abundance: -; len: 16; d_gene: TRBD1; v_gene: TRBV18; CDR3nt: TGTGCCAGCTCACCAGTGGACAGGCTAGTTAGCTACGAGCAGTACTTC; CDR3aa: CASSPVDRLVSYEQYF
j_gene: TRBJ1-6; abundance: -; len: 14; d_gene: -; v_gene: TRBV20-1; CDR3nt: TGCAGTGCTAGGGTCGAGATCGGGAACTCACCCCTCCACTTT; CDR3aa: CSARVEIGNSPLHF
j_gene: TRBJ1-1; abundance: -; len: 16; d_gene: -; v_gene: TRBV6-5; CDR3nt: TGTGCCAGCAGTTACTCGGGCGCAGGGCTGAACACTGAAGCTTTCTTT; CDR3aa: CASSYSGAGLNTEAFF
j_gene: TRBJ2-7; abundance: -; len: 13; d_gene: -; v_gene: TRBV30; CDR3nt: TGTGCCTGGAGCGGCGGGGCCTCCTACGAGCAGTACTTC; CDR3aa: CAWSGGASYEQYF
j_gene: TRBJ2-1; abundance: -; len: 16; d_gene: -; v_gene: TRBV4-3; CDR3nt: TGCGCCAGCAGCCAAGAAATTGGGGGGAGCTACAATGAGCAGTTCTTC; CDR3aa: CASSQEIGGSYNEQFF
j_gene: TRBJ2-1; abundance: few; len: 13; d_gene: -; v_gene: TRBV12-3/TRBV12-4; CDR3nt: TGTGCCAGCAGTTTTGTTGGGGTCCGGGAGCAGTTCTTC; CDR3aa: CASSFVGVREQFF
j_gene: TRBJ1-2; abundance: -; len: 15; d_gene: -; v_gene: TRBV6-1; CDR3nt: TGTGCCAGCAGTCGAACTACAGGAGAGGGTTATGGCTACACCTTC; CDR3aa: CASSRTTGEGYGYTF
j_gene: TRBJ2-3; abundance: few; len: 12; d_gene: -; v_gene: TRBV4-2; CDR3nt: TGTGCCAGCAGCTCCCGCTCAGATACGCAGTATTTT; CDR3aa: CASSSRSDTQYF
j_gene: TRBJ2-1; abundance: few; len: 17; d_gene: TRBD2; v_gene: TRBV24-1; CDR3nt: TGTGCCACCAGTGATCCTGTAGCGGGAGGGCGTTACAATGAGCAGTTCTTC; CDR3aa: CATSDPVAGGRYNEQFF
j_gene: TRBJ1-4; abundance: few; len: 15; d_gene: -; v_gene: TRBV3-1; CDR3nt: TGTGCCAGCAGCCAAGAGGGGACGGTGAATGAAAAACTGTTTTTT; CDR3aa: CASSQEGTVNEKLFF
j_gene: TRBJ2-4; abundance: few; len: 16; d_gene: -; v_gene: TRBV6-6; CDR3nt: TGTGCCAGCATTCAATCCGGGGGCCCGGAAAAAAACATTCAGTACTTC; CDR3aa: CASIQSGGPEKNIQYF
j_gene: TRBJ2-3; abundance: -; len: 16; d_gene: -; v_gene: TRBV5-1; CDR3nt: TGCGCCAGCACCGGGGAGGTAGCGGTTACCACAGATACGCAGTATTTT; CDR3aa: CASTGEVAVTTDTQYF
j_gene: TRBJ1-2; abundance: -; len: 15; d_gene: TRBD1; v_gene: TRBV24-1; CDR3nt: TGTGCCACCAGTGATTTCCAACAGGGGCGCTATGGCTACACCTTC; CDR3aa: CATSDFQQGRYGYTF
j_gene: TRBJ2-3; abundance: -; len: 13; d_gene: -; v_gene: TRBV7-3; CDR3nt: TGTGCCAGCAGCCAATTCTCCACAGATACGCAGTATTTT; CDR3aa: CASSQFSTDTQYF
j_gene: TRBJ2-3; abundance: -; len: 12; d_gene: -; v_gene: TRBV10-2; CDR3nt: TGCGCCAGCAGTTGGGCAATAGATACGCAGTATTTT; CDR3aa: CASSWAIDTQYF
j_gene: TRBJ2-1; abundance: many; len: 14; d_gene: TRBD2; v_gene: TRBV6-5; CDR3nt: TGTGCCAGCAGTCACCGGACTAGCGGCTTAGAGCAGTTCTTC; CDR3aa: CASSHRTSGLEQFF
j_gene: TRBJ2-1; abundance: -; len: 11; d_gene: -; v_gene: TRBV7-2; CDR3nt: TGTGCCAGCAGCTCCGATCGGGTTCGGTTCTTC; CDR3aa: CASSSDRVRFF
j_gene: TRBJ2-3; abundance: -; len: 16; d_gene: TRBD2; v_gene: TRBV20-1; CDR3nt: TGCAGTGCTAGCCAGCCGGCTAGCGGGGGCACAGATACGCAGTATTTT; CDR3aa: CSASQPASGGTDTQYF
j_gene: TRBJ2-7; abundance: -; len: 15; d_gene: -; v_gene: TRBV12-3/TRBV12-4; CDR3nt: TGTGCCAGCAGAGATCTAGGCTCCCCCGACTACGAGCAGTACTTC; CDR3aa: CASRDLGSPDYEQYF
j_gene: TRBJ2-4; abundance: -; len: 15; d_gene: -; v_gene: TRBV11-2; CDR3nt: TGTGCCAGCAGCTTAGTAACGGGATTGAGGAACATTCAGTACTTC; CDR3aa: CASSLVTGLRNIQYF
j_gene: TRBJ2-7; abundance: few; len: 14; d_gene: -; v_gene: TRBV12-3/TRBV12-4; CDR3nt: TGTGCCAGCACCCGGGACGGGACGCACTACGAGCAGTACTTC; CDR3aa: CASTRDGTHYEQYF
j_gene: TRBJ2-1; abundance: -; len: 16; d_gene: TRBD2; v_gene: TRBV2; CDR3nt: TGTGCCAGCAGTCGGGGGGACTTCCGGGGAAACAATGAGCAGTTCTTC; CDR3aa: CASSRGDFRGNNEQFF
j_gene: TRBJ2-7; abundance: -; len: 13; d_gene: TRBD2; v_gene: TRBV28; CDR3nt: TGTGCCAGCAGTTTTGCGGGAGAAAACGAGCAGTACTTC; CDR3aa: CASSFAGENEQYF
j_gene: TRBJ2-1; abundance: -; len: 15; d_gene: TRBD2; v_gene: TRBV20-1; CDR3nt: TGCAGTGCTAGAGATGAGGGAGCGGGGCGAATTGAGCAGTTCTTC; CDR3aa: CSARDEGAGRIEQFF